The 27 T cell receptor beta chains below come from one sample, sequenced in a study of shared clonotypes between healthy human individuals. Assay: immunoSEQ multiplex PCR; the TCRdb copy retains only in-frame clones and omits some. The table has fewer than 600,000 clones, 70% to 80% seen once. Sequences were obtained from PBMCs. Every receptor here comes from a woman in her forties in good health. Some clones in this sample may be carry-over from other donors' samples.

J is TRBJ2-3 and V is TRBV5-1; 7 bases are a match to TRBD2. The CDR3 totals 14 residues. V dropped 2 bases and J dropped 6; count of bases not matched to a gene: 6. CDR1 is SGHRS and CDR2 is YFSETQ in the germline V gene. The CDR3 DNA reads as TGCGCCAGCAGCTTATCGGGAGGTGGGGATACGCAGTATTTT. This gives the protein CASSLSGGGDTQYF.

V and J are TRBV7-2 and TRBJ2-7; TRBD2 matches at 11 bases. The CDR3 has 15 residues. From germline, CDR1 is SGHTA and CDR2 FQGNSA. V lost 1 base and J lost 7; bases outside the gene matches: 6. Here the CDR3 DNA reads TGTGCCAGCAGCTTAGACGTAGCGGGAGGGCGTGAGCAGTACTTC. Translating gives CASSLDVAGGREQYF. Combining the CDR3 with reference TRBV7-2 and TRBJ2-7 gives the whole variable domain GAGVSQSPSNKVTEKGKDVELRCDPISGHTALYWYRQSLGQGLEFLIYFQGNSAPDKSGLPSDRFSAERTGGSVSTLTIQRTQQEDSAVYLCASSLDVAGGREQYFGPGTRLTVT.

This clone turned up a few times. CDR3 amino acids: CASSVSGGALGGYTF. The CDR3 DNA reads as TGTGCCAGCAGTGTTAGTGGAGGGGCGTTAGGTGGCTACACCTTC. The chain has TRBV6-1 and TRBJ1-2; tentatively, D is TRBD1 (5 bases). This CDR3 is built from 15 residues. V was pared by 4 bases and J by 7 bases, with 19 bases between. The germline gives CDR1 MNHNS, CDR2 SASEGT.

The count of this clone is one. In DNA, the CDR3 is TGTGCCAGCAGAGAGACATCTAACTATGGCTACACCTTC. It codes for CASRETSNYGYTF. The V gene is TRBV6-6, the J gene TRBJ1-2; D is uncertain. The germline V and J ends were trimmed by 6 bases and 0 bases, with 8 bases remaining between them. Germline CDR1 is MNHNY and CDR2 is SVGAGI (reference sequence). This CDR3 has 13 residues.

This chain joins TRBV7-9 and TRBJ2-2; 7 bases map to TRBD2. Germline CDR1 SEHNR, CDR2 FQNEAQ (reference sequence). The CDR3 loop spans 15 amino acids. The V segment lost 7 bases and the J segment 5 bases; nucleotides outside the gene matches: 10. The CDR3 nucleotides are TGTGCCAGCACCCGGGGAGCGGGAAATACCGGGGAGCTGTTTTTT. Its translation is CASTRGAGNTGELFF.

This chain uses TRBV6-6 with TRBJ2-2, with 10 positions matching TRBD1. Germline trimming cut 5 bases from V and 5 bases from J; bases unmatched to any gene: 8. This CDR3 has 16 residues. Germline loops: CDR1 MNHNY, CDR2 SVGAGI (reference sequence). CDR3 amino acids: CASSPRTGGSTGELFF. As DNA, the CDR3 is TGTGCCAGCAGTCCCCGGACAGGGGGGAGTACCGGGGAGCTGTTTTTT.

This clone is a singleton in its sample. A far larger clone is a single base away, which makes a read error likely. The chain couples TRBV28 to TRBJ2-5; the D is unclear. CDR1 MDHEN and CDR2 SYDVKM come from the germline V gene. This CDR3 has 12 residues. CDR3 coding DNA: TGTGCCGGCAGTGGGTACCAAGAGACCCAGTACTTC. It translates to CAGSGYQETQYF. The variable domain in full, completed from reference TRBV28 and TRBJ2-5, reads DVKVTQSSRYLVKRTGEKVFLECVQDMDHENMFWYRQDPGLGLRLIYFSYDVKMKEKGDIPEGYSVSREKKERFSLILESASTNQTSMYLCAGSGYQETQYFGPGTRLLVL.

This clone occurred once. The chain uses TRBV14 and TRBJ1-1; D is uncertain. Trimming left V 0 bases short and J 10 bases short, with 9 bases between. In germline, CDR1 is SGHDN, CDR2 FVKESK. The CDR3 is 12 amino acids. CDR3 loop: CASSQEWGGAFF. In nucleotides, the CDR3 is TGTGCCAGCAGCCAAGAATGGGGTGGAGCTTTCTTT. The full variable domain, rest sourced from reference TRBV14 and TRBJ1-1, is EAGVTQFPSHSVIEKGQTVTLRCDPISGHDNLYWYRRVMGKEIKFLLHFVKESKQDESGMPNNRFLAERTGGTYSTLKVQPAELEDSGVYFCASSQEWGGAFFGQGTRLTVV.

The genes are TRBV6-5 and TRBJ1-4; 8 nucleotides agree with TRBD1. Germline CDR1 is MNHEY and CDR2 is SVGAGI. The CDR3 sequence is 15 residues long. J was trimmed by 8 bases and V by 4 bases; bases with no gene match: 9. CDR3 nucleotide sequence: TGTGCCAGCAGTTCTGACAGGGGCGGAGGCGAAAAACTGTTTTTT. Translating gives CASSSDRGGGEKLFF.

This clone was seen only a few times. This sequence joins TRBV7-2 and TRBJ1-2; the D gene is possibly TRBD1 (5 bases). CDR1 and CDR2 (germline): SGHTA, FQGNSA. CDR3 length: 15 amino acids. The germline V and J ends were trimmed by 2 bases and 4 bases, with 14 bases remaining between them. The CDR3: CASSLPRRGGYGYTF. As DNA, the CDR3 is TGTGCCAGCAGCTTACCCCGGCGGGGGGGCTATGGCTACACCTTC.

This clone appeared a few times. V is TRBV5-4 and J is TRBJ2-1; 14 bases are a match to TRBD2. V dropped 0 bases and J dropped 7; count of bases not matched to a gene: 12. From germline, CDR1 is SGHNT and CDR2 YYREEE (reference sequence). The CDR3 consists of 19 residues. CDR3 DNA: TGTGCCAGCAGCTTGGGGGGACTAGCGGGAGCCCTCCGGGAGAATGAGCAGTTCTTC. It yields the protein CASSLGGLAGALRENEQFF. Full variable domain (outside the CDR3, taken from reference TRBV5-4 and TRBJ2-1): ETGVTQSPTHLIKTRGQQVTLRCSSQSGHNTVSWYQQALGQGPQFIFQYYREEENGRGNFPPRFSGLQFPNYSSELNVNALELDDSALYLCASSLGGLAGALRENEQFFGPGTRLTVL.

The chain couples TRBV19 to TRBJ2-1; maybe TRBD2 (6 bases). The CDR3 runs 16 residues. The germline V gene has CDR1 LNHDA and CDR2 SQIVND (reference sequence). Trimming removed 6 bases at V and 3 bases at J, with 18 bases between. For the CDR3, the DNA is TGTGCCAGTAGCGGGAGCAGCCAAGTAGTCTACAATGAGCAGTTCTTC. Translating it yields CASSGSSQVVYNEQFF.

The chain is built from TRBV29-1 and TRBJ2-6, with 7 positions matching TRBD1. The CDR3 has 18 amino acids. Germline V lookup: CDR1 SQVTM, CDR2 ANQGSEA. J gave up 0 bases and V 2 bases, and 10 bases lay outside the gene matches. In DNA form, the CDR3 reads TGCAGCGTTGAACTAGAGGACAGGCGACGCTCTGGGGCCAACGTCCTGACTTTC. It translates to CSVELEDRRRSGANVLTF.

This clone was recorded a few times. The sample has other DNA sequences that encode this CDR3 too. V gene TRBV5-1 combines with J gene TRBJ2-5; no definite D call. The CDR3 is 13 residues long. Germline lookup yields CDR1 SGHRS and CDR2 YFSETQ. Trimming stripped 0 bases from V and 1 base from J, with 4 bases between. Written as DNA, the CDR3 is TGCGCCAGCAGCTTGGGGACCCAAGAGACCCAGTACTTC. This encodes CASSLGTQETQYF.

To note about this clone: Other DNA sequences in the sample encode the same CDR3. The rearrangement links TRBV15 to TRBJ2-5, with D perhaps TRBD2 (5 bases). This CDR3 contains 15 residues. The germline V and J ends were trimmed by 0 bases and 2 bases, with 10 bases remaining between them. Germline-derived CDR1 and CDR2 are LNHNV and YYDKDF (reference sequence). Here the CDR3 reads CATSRDRGPQETQYF. The CDR3 DNA sequence: TGTGCCACCAGCAGAGATCGAGGGCCACAAGAGACCCAGTACTTC.

This rearrangement joins TRBV5-1 to TRBJ2-1, with unresolved D. Germline V gene data show CDR1 as SGHRS and CDR2 as YFSETQ. The CDR3 runs to 11 residues. V lost 7 bases, J lost 5 bases, and 7 bases lay in between. The CDR3, as DNA: TGCGCCAGCCGGGTCAACAATGAGCAGTTCTTC. It translates to CASRVNNEQFF.

A note on this clone: A much larger clone differs by one base, so this may be a read error. The chain has TRBV11-2 and TRBJ2-3; 7 positions match TRBD1. The CDR3 runs to 13 residues. Trimming cost V 6 bases and J 13 bases; bases outside gene matches: 13. The germline V gene encodes CDR1 SGHAT and CDR2 FQNNGV. CDR3 sequence reads: CASSPREQGMEYF. The CDR3 region has the DNA TGTGCCAGCAGTCCACGGGAACAGGGGATGGAGTATTTT.

The chain couples TRBV27 to TRBJ1-2, with a tentative D call TRBD1 (6 bases). The CDR3 covers 22 residues. Trimming removed 4 bases from V and 0 bases from J, with 33 bases in between. CDR1 is MNHEY and CDR2 is SMNVEV in the germline V gene (reference sequence). This CDR3 is CASSSLLYAGGVRPTANYGYTF. The CDR3 DNA sequence: TGTGCCAGCAGTTCCCTCCTATATGCCGGGGGCGTCCGTCCTACGGCTAACTATGGCTACACCTTC.

The chain joins TRBV7-9 to TRBJ1-1, with D possibly TRBD1 on 5 matching bases. CDR1 SEHNR and CDR2 FQNEAQ come from the germline V gene (reference sequence). V lost 5 bases, J lost 7 bases, and 11 bases lay in between. CDR3 length equals 12 residues. The CDR3 is CASSINRCEAFF. Here the CDR3 DNA reads TGTGCCAGCAGCATAAACAGGTGTGAAGCTTTCTTT.

The V and J genes are TRBV11-2 and TRBJ2-2; TRBD2 aligns across 10 bases. The CDR3 has 17 amino acids. CDR1 is SGHAT and CDR2 is FQNNGV in the germline V gene. The trim removed 6 bases at V and 6 bases at J, leaving 13 bases unmatched. CDR3 sequence: CASRRPSSGRAAGELFF. The CDR3, as DNA: TGTGCCAGCAGGCGCCCTTCCAGCGGGAGGGCCGCCGGGGAGCTGTTTTTT.

J is TRBJ2-5 and V is TRBV2; tentatively, D is TRBD1 (6 bases). V shed 3 bases and J shed 3 bases, with 17 bases lying between them. The germline V gene encodes CDR1 SNHLY and CDR2 FYNNEI. This CDR3 has 16 amino acids. The CDR3, as DNA: TGTGCCAGCAGTGAGGGGGCAGGGTATACTGAAGAGACCCAGTACTTC. It translates to CASSEGAGYTEETQYF.

The chain links TRBV18 to TRBJ2-1, with 9 bases matching TRBD1. From germline, CDR1 is KGHSH and CDR2 LQKENI. The junction had 8 bases not matched to a gene; V was cut back by 5 bases and J by 6 bases. This CDR3 spans 15 amino acids. Here the CDR3 reads CASSTSTGGSNEQFF. The DNA for the CDR3 is TGTGCCAGCTCAACGTCGACAGGGGGTTCCAATGAGCAGTTCTTC.

V usage is TRBV27 and J usage is TRBJ2-5; D not certain. Germline lookup yields CDR1 MNHEY and CDR2 SMNVEV (reference sequence). This CDR3 contains 12 residues. Trimming took 6 bases from V and 0 from J, leaving 5 bases between them. CDR3 bases: TGTGCCAGCAGGCGGTACCAAGAGACCCAGTACTTC. This codes for CASRRYQETQYF.

The genes are TRBV7-8 and TRBJ1-4; D is unclear. This CDR3 is built from 15 residues. The germline gives CDR1 SGHVS, CDR2 FQNEAQ. Trimming pared 1 base from V and 1 base from J, leaving 7 bases between. CDR3 DNA: TGTGCCAGCAGCTTAGACACTAGAACTAATGAAAAACTGTTTTTT. Translation: CASSLDTRTNEKLFF. Variable domain in full (rest from reference TRBV7-8 and TRBJ1-4): GAGVSQSPRYKVAKRGQDVALRCDPISGHVSLFWYQQALGQGPEFLTYFQNEAQLDKSGLPSDRFFAERPEGSVSTLKIQRTQQEDSAVYLCASSLDTRTNEKLFFGSGTQLSVL.

The rearrangement joins TRBV28 to TRBJ1-5; 7 nucleotides agree with TRBD1. CDR1 MDHEN and CDR2 SYDVKM come from the germline V gene. The length of the CDR3 is 15 residues. V was pared by 2 bases and J by 6 bases, with 7 bases of the junction left unmatched. The CDR3 region is CASSLPTGESQPQHF. The CDR3 DNA is TGTGCCAGCAGTTTACCCACAGGGGAGAGTCAGCCCCAGCATTTT.

The chain has TRBV5-1 and TRBJ2-1; TRBD2 matches 8 bases. J gave up 3 bases and V 2 bases, and 7 bases lay outside the gene matches. The germline V gene encodes CDR1 SGHRS and CDR2 YFSETQ. The CDR3 extends over 16 amino acids. The CDR3 DNA reads as TGCGCCAGCAGCTTACGGACTAGCCTTAACTACAATGAGCAGTTCTTC. This encodes CASSLRTSLNYNEQFF.

The rearrangement joins TRBV28 to TRBJ1-6; D uncertain. The length of the CDR3 is 11 residues. Trimming stripped 10 bases from V and 7 bases from J, with 8 bases between. The V gene's germline CDR1 is MDHEN and CDR2 SYDVKM. The CDR3 region has the DNA TGTGCCACAGGAACGAATTCACCCCTCCACTTT. It is translated as CATGTNSPLHF. The whole variable domain, filled in from reference TRBV28 and TRBJ1-6, reads DVKVTQSSRYLVKRTGEKVFLECVQDMDHENMFWYRQDPGLGLRLIYFSYDVKMKEKGDIPEGYSVSREKKERFSLILESASTNQTSMYLCATGTNSPLHFGNGTRLTVT.